The 6 T cell receptor beta chains in this list originate from one sample, sequenced in a study of somatic mutations in cytotoxic T cells in rheumatoid arthritis (TCRdb year 2017). Libraries were made using the immunoSEQ multiplex PCR assay. TCRdb's version of the immuneACCESS table is confined to in-frame rearrangements and falls short of the full clone set. An unresolved V gene accounts for under half of the shortfall where checked; the remainder is of unknown origin. The sample contains 15,000 or so clones, 60% to 85% of them found a single time. The top ten constitute over 9.5% of the sample. Sample: CD8+ T cells sorted from blood. The receptors here all came from an adult with rheumatoid arthritis.

This clone was seen just once. The chain is built from TRBV7-2 and TRBJ1-5; no reliable D call. CDR1 is SGHTA, CDR2 FQGNSA, per germline. The V and J ends lost 5 bases and 2 bases respectively, with 7 bases between them. The CDR3 runs to 13 residues. This CDR3 is CASSQTRNQPQHF. For the CDR3, the DNA is TGTGCCAGCAGCCAAACGCGCAATCAGCCCCAGCATTTT.

This sequence joins TRBV6-1 and TRBJ2-1, with 11 bases that match TRBD1. V was pared by 8 bases and J by 7 bases, with 7 bases of the junction left unmatched. CDR3 length: 14 residues. Germline assignment: CDR1 MNHNS and CDR2 SASEGT. The CDR3 DNA sequence: TGTGCCAGCCTTCCGGACAGGGGGCATAATGAGCAGTTCTTC. Protein sequence: CASLPDRGHNEQFF.

This chain connects TRBV14 to TRBJ2-5; D call uncertain. The V end was cut by 1 base, the J end by 5 bases, with 8 bases between. This CDR3 has 13 amino acids. Germline V gene lookup returns CDR1 SGHDN and CDR2 FVKESK. DNA of the CDR3: TGTGCCAGCAGCCAAGGGCTGAGGGAGACCCAGTACTTC. This codes for CASSQGLRETQYF.

The rearrangement uses TRBV9 and TRBJ2-2; no clear D. Germline loops: CDR1 SGDLS, CDR2 YYNGEE. The length of the CDR3 is 13 residues. V lost 3 bases and J 6 bases, leaving 9 bases between the germline ends. The CDR3 here is CASSEHGSGELFF. The DNA of the CDR3 is TGTGCCAGCAGCGAACATGGGTCCGGGGAGCTGTTTTTT.

The gene calls are TRBV30 and TRBJ2-7, with TRBD1 identical over 12 bases. The CDR3 sequence is 14 residues long. V gave up 4 bases and J gave up 3 bases; unmatched junction bases: 4. In germline, CDR1 is GTSNPN, CDR2 SVGIG (reference sequence). The DNA of the CDR3 is TGTGCCTGGACCGGGACAGGGGGCAACTACGAGCAGTACTTC. This codes for CAWTGTGGNYEQYF.

V gene TRBV13 combines with J gene TRBJ2-5, with 8 bases matching TRBD1. The trim removed 5 bases at V and 5 bases at J, leaving 10 bases unmatched. The V gene's germline CDR1 is PRHDT and CDR2 FYEKMQ (reference sequence). The CDR3 spans 15 residues. The CDR3 nucleotides read TGTGCCAGCAGCCTCCGGACAGGGCTGAGGGAGACCCAGTACTTC. It encodes CASSLRTGLRETQYF.